The clone carrying this TCR beta chain was found a few times. As the CDR3 is not closed by the conserved phenylalanine or tryptophan, this likely results from a read error. Because the CDR3's place on the DNA is in doubt, the DNA is left out and the CDR3 is given as listed by TCRdb. This sample stems from a study of tumor-infiltrating lymphocytes in oesophageal squamous cell carcinoma. TCRdb re-called the PCR reads with MiXCR, one entry per CDR3 protein. Of over 10,000 distinct CDR3 sequences in the sample, roughly three fifths are singletons; the top ten hold roughly 42%. Looked up from germline, CDR1 is SGHVS and CDR2 is FNYEAQ. The CDR3 spans 19 amino acids, including both terminal residues.

Specimen: esophageal tumor tissue. The chain has TRBV7-6 and TRBJ2-7. The receptor was derived from a female donor with esophageal squamous cell carcinoma. CDR3: CASSLGSKPSAIYGYTFGS.